The 11 T cell receptor beta chains listed next were all sequenced from one sample in a study of T cell responses to AZD1222 COVID-19 vaccine. Produced via immunoSEQ multiplex PCR; TCRdb's table is partial and in-frame only. The sample has approximately 150,000 clones, 80% to 90% seen once; the top ten hold around 1.6%. The sample was peripheral blood, taken on day 0 of AZD1222 vaccination. Source of these receptors: an adult in good health.

CDR3: CASSTPQGRGNQPQHF. The CDR3 bases are TGTGCCAGTAGTACCCCACAGGGTCGCGGCAATCAGCCCCAGCATTTT. The chain combines TRBV19 with TRBJ1-5, with TRBD1 as a possible D gene (6 bases). V was cut by 4 bases and J by 2 bases, with 15 bases left in between. CDR3 length equals 16 residues. CDR1 and CDR2 from the germline V gene are LNHDA and SQIVND (reference sequence).

This clone occurred a few times. The chain couples TRBV5-4 to TRBJ1-6; 8 bases line up with TRBD1. V lost 4 bases, J lost 0 bases, and 3 bases stayed unmatched. Germline CDR1 reads SGHNT; CDR2 reads YYREEE (reference sequence). This CDR3 region has 16 residues. The DNA for the CDR3 is TGTGCCAGCAGCGTACAGGGGGTCTCCTATAATTCACCCCTCCACTTT. It specifies CASSVQGVSYNSPLHF.

The chain employs TRBV6-6 and TRBJ1-3, with D maybe TRBD1 (6 bases). From germline, CDR1 is MNHNY and CDR2 SVGAGI (reference sequence). The CDR3 runs 13 residues. V was clipped by 10 bases and J by 2 bases, with 12 bases between them. This chain's CDR3 is CATVGGAGNTIYF. The CDR3 DNA sequence: TGTGCCACCGTAGGGGGTGCTGGAAACACCATATATTTT.

The chain uses TRBV24-1 and TRBJ1-2; maybe TRBD1 (5 bases). The CDR3 consists of 14 residues. Per germline, CDR1 KGHDR and CDR2 SFDVKD. V was cut by 5 bases and J by 4 bases, with 13 bases left in between. The CDR3 region is CATSAPGRSYGYTF. In DNA form, the CDR3 reads TGTGCCACCAGTGCCCCGGGACGGTCCTATGGCTACACCTTC.

The J gene is TRBJ1-5, the V gene TRBV6-4; D gene ambiguous. The CDR3 is 13 amino acids. Trimming removed 8 bases from V and 0 bases from J, with 8 bases in between. The germline gives CDR1 MRHNA, CDR2 SNTAGT. The CDR3 loop is CASPSYSNQPQHF. The CDR3 DNA sequence: TGTGCCAGCCCCTCGTATAGCAATCAGCCCCAGCATTTT.

This clone came up once. This chain joins TRBV4-1 and TRBJ2-7, with 14 bases that match TRBD2. V shed 4 bases, J shed 3 bases, and the junction held 5 bases outside the gene matches. The length of the CDR3 is 16 residues. CDR1 and CDR2 (germline): MGHRA, YSYEKL. CDR3 loop: CASSPGLAGAIYEQYF. As DNA, the CDR3 is TGCGCCAGCAGCCCGGGACTAGCGGGAGCTATCTACGAGCAGTACTTC.

The chain recombines TRBV4-1 with TRBJ2-1; 14 bases are shared with TRBD2. Germline lookup yields CDR1 MGHRA and CDR2 YSYEKL. The CDR3 has 17 amino acids. The V and J ends lost 5 bases and 9 bases, in that order; junction bases with no gene match: 12. The CDR3 bases are TGCGCCAGCAGCAGACGACCGGGACTAGCGGGAGTTTGTGAGCAGTTCTTC. Translation gives CASSRRPGLAGVCEQFF.

The V call is TRBV6-2 or TRBV6-3, the J call TRBJ1-4, with D perhaps matching TRBD1 (6 bases). Germline-derived CDR1 and CDR2 are MNHEY and SVGEGT. V lost 2 bases and J 8 bases, leaving 15 bases between the germline ends. The CDR3 runs to 15 residues. The CDR3 bases are TGTGCCAGCAGTTACATCGGGGGGGCGCGGGAAAAACTGTTTTTT. Translating gives CASSYIGGAREKLFF.

The chain combines TRBV28 with TRBJ2-1, with D perhaps TRBD1 (5 bases). V lost 3 bases, J lost 8 bases, and 11 bases lay in between. Germline V gives CDR1 MDHEN, CDR2 SYDVKM. This CDR3 is 13 amino acids long. The CDR3 spells CASSLGLGYEQFF. CDR3 nucleotides: TGTGCCAGCAGTTTGGGGCTGGGGTATGAGCAGTTCTTC.

The chain employs TRBV4-1 and TRBJ1-1; tentatively, D is TRBD1 (5 bases). Deletions cut 3 bases from V and 8 bases from J, with 19 bases between. Germline V gene data show CDR1 as MGHRA and CDR2 as YSYEKL. CDR3 size: 15 residues. The chain's CDR3 is CASSQGVSPQSEAFF. CDR3 coding DNA: TGCGCCAGCAGCCAGGGGGTATCACCGCAGAGCGAAGCTTTCTTT.

On this clone itself: This specimen includes other DNA sequences encoding the same CDR3. This chain connects TRBV6-1 to TRBJ1-5; 8 bases agree with TRBD1. J lost 4 bases, V lost 3 bases, and 5 bases had no gene match. CDR3 size: 15 residues. CDR1 and CDR2 (germline): MNHNS, SASEGT. CDR3 amino acids: CASSDRGQVNQPQHF. CDR3 nucleotides: TGTGCCAGCAGTGATCGGGGACAGGTGAATCAGCCCCAGCATTTT.